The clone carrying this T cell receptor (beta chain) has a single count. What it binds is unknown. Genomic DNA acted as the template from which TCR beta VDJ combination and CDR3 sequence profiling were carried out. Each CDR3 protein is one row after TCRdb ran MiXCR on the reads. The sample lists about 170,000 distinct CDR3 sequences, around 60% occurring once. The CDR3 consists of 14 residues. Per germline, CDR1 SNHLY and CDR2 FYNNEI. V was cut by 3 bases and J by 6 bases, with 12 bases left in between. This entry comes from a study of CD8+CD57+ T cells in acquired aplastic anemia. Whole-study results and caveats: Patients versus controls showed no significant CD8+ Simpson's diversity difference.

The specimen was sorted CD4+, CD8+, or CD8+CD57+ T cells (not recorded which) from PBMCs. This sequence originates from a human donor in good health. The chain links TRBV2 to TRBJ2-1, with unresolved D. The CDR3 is CASSDQVTRNEQFF. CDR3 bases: TGTGCCAGCAGTGACCAGGTGACCCGCAATGAGCAGTTCTTC.